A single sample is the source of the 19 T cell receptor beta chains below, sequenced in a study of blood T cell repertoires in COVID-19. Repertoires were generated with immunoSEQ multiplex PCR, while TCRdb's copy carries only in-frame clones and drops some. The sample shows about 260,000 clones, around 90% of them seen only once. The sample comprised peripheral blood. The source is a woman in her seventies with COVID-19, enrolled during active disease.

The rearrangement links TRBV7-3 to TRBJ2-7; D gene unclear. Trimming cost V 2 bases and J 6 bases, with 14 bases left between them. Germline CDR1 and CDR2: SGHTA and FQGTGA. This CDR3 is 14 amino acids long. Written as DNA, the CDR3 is TGTGCCAGCAGCTTATCCCCACAGTCGGTCGAGCAGTACTTC. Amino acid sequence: CASSLSPQSVEQYF.

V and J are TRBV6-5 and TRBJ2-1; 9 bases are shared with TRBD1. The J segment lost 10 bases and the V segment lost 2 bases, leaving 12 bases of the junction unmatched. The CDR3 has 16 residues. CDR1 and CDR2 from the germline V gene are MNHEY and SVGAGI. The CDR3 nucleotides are TGTGCCAGCAGTTACGGCGGGACAGGGCCCAATAGGGAGCAGTTCTTC. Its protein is CASSYGGTGPNREQFF.

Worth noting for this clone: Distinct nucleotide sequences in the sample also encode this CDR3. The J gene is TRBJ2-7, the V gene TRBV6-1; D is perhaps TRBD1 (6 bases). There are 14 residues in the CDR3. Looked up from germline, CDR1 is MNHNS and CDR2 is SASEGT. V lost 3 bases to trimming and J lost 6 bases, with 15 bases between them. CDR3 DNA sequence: TGTGCCAGCAGTGAGCCGGGACAAGGAGGCGAGCAGTACTTC. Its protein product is CASSEPGQGGEQYF.

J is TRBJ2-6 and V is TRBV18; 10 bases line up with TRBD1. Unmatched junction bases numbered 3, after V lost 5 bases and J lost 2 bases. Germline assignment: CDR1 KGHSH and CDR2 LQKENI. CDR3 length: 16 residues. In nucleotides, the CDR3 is TGTGCCAGCTCAGCCGGGACAGGGGCTGGGGCCAACGTCCTGACTTTC. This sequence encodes CASSAGTGAGANVLTF.

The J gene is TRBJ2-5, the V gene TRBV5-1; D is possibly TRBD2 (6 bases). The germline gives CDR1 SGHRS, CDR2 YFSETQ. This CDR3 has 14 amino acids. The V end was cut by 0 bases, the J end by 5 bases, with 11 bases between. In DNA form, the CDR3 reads TGCGCCAGCAGCTTGGGACTAGTTATGGAGACCCAGTACTTC. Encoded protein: CASSLGLVMETQYF.

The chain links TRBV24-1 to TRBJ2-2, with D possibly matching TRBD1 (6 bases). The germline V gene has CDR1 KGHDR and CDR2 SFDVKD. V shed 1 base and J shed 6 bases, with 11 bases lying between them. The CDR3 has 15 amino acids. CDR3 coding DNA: TGTGCCACCAGTGATTTTTCGGCAGGGGCCGGGGAGCTGTTTTTT. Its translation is CATSDFSAGAGELFF.

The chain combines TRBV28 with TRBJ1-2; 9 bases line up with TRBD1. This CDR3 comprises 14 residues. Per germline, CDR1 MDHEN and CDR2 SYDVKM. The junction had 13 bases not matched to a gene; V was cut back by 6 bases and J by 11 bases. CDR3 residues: CASRPSSRTGVYTF. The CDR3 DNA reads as TGTGCCAGCAGGCCAAGTTCCCGGACAGGGGTATACACCTTC.

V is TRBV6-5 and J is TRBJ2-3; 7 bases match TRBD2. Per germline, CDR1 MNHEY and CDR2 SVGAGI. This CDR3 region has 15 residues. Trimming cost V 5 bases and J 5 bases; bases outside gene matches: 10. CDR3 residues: CASSPREGRGDTQYF. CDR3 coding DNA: TGTGCCAGCAGTCCGAGGGAGGGCCGGGGAGATACGCAGTATTTT.

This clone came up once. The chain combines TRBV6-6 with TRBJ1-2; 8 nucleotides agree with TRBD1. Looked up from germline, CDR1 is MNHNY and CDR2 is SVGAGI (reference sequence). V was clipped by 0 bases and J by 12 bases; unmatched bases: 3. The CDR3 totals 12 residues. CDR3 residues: CASSYSRDRNTF. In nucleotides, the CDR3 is TGTGCCAGCAGTTACTCCCGGGACAGGAACACCTTC.

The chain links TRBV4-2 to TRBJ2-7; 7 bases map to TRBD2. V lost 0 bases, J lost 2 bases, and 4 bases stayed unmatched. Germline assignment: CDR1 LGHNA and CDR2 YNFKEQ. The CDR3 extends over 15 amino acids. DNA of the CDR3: TGTGCCAGCAGCCAAGAGGCTAGCGGTCCCTACGAGCAGTACTTC. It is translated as CASSQEASGPYEQYF.

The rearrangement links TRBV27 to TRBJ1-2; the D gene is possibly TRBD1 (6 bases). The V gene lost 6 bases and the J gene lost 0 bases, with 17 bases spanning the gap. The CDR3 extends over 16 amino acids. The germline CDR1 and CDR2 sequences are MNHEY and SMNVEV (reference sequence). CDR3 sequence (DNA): TGTGCCAGCAGCGGAGGACTCCCAGGGGCTAACTATGGCTACACCTTC. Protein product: CASSGGLPGANYGYTF.

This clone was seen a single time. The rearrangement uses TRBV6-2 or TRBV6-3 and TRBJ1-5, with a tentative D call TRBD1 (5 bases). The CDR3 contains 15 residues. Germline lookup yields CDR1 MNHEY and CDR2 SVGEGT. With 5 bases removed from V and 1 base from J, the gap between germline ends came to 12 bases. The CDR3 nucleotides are TGTGCCAGCAGTATCCCGGGGGGGAGCAATCAGCCCCAGCATTTT. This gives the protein CASSIPGGSNQPQHF.

The CDR3 loop is CASSQDRVNTIYF. The CDR3, as DNA: TGTGCCAGCAGCCAAGACAGGGTAAACACCATATATTTT. This rearrangement joins TRBV4-2 to TRBJ1-3; the D gene is possibly TRBD1 (5 bases). The CDR3 length is 13 residues. Trimming shortened V by 0 bases and J by 6 bases, and 6 bases separated the two germline ends. The germline gives CDR1 LGHNA, CDR2 YNFKEQ.

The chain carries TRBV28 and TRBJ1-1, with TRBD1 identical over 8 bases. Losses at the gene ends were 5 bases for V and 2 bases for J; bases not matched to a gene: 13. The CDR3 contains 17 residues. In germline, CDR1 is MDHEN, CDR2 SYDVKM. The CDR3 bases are TGTGCCAGCAGTCTGGCAGGGGGCGCCTTGACCAACACTGAAGCTTTCTTT. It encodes CASSLAGGALTNTEAFF.

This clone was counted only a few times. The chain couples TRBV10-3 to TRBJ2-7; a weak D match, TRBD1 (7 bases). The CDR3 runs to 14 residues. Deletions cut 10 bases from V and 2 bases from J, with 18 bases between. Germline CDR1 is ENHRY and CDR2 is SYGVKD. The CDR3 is CATGPEGAPYEQYF. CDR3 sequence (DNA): TGTGCCACCGGGCCGGAGGGGGCCCCCTACGAGCAGTACTTC.

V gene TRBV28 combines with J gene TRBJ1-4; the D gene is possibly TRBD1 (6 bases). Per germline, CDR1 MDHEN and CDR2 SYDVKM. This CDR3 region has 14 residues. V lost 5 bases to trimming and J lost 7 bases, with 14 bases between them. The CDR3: CASSTQGFREKLFF. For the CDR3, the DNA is TGTGCCAGCAGTACCCAGGGGTTTCGTGAAAAACTGTTTTTT.

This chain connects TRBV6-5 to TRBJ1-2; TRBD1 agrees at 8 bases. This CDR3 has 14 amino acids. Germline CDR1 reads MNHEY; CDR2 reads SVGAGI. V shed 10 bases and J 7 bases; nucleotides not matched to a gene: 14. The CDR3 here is CATQTGEGRGGYTF. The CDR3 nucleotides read TGTGCCACCCAGACAGGGGAGGGCCGGGGTGGCTACACCTTC.

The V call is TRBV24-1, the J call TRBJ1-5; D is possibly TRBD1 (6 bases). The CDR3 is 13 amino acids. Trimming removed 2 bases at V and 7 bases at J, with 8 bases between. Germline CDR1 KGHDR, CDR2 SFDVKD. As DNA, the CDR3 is TGTGCCACCAGTGATTCGGGGGGCCAGCCCCAGCATTTT. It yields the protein CATSDSGGQPQHF.

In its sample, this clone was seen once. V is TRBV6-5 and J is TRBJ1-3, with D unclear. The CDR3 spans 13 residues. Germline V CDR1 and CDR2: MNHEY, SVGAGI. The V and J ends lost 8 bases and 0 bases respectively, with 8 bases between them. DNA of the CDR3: TGTGCCAGCCGAGACTACTCTGGAAACACCATATATTTT. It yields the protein CASRDYSGNTIYF.